The rows below give T cell receptor beta chains drawn from one sample of a study of blood T cell repertoires in COVID-19. Profiled with immunoSEQ multiplex PCR; TCRdb holds only in-frame clones, not every one. The sample holds 25,000 to 30,000 clones; 65% to 70% are singletons and the top ten take around a sixth. The material sequenced was peripheral blood. These receptors originate from a human donor in a cohort sampled during active COVID-19. The CDR3 runs from the conserved cysteine through the conserved F or W. Fields, in order: CDR3 length, clone size, D gene, V gene, J gene, CDR3 protein, CDR3 DNA. A D gene is named only where the DNA matches it firmly. The listing skips clone size in some rows; elsewhere it reads once, few, many or a size class.

>14|NA|TRBD2|TRBV5-6|TRBJ2-5
CASSLDGGSETQYF
TGTGCCAGCAGCTTGGACGGGGGGTCGGAGACCCAGTACTTC
>14|few|TRBD1|TRBV28|TRBJ2-7
CASSLGQGIYEQYF
TGTGCCAGCAGTTTGGGACAGGGGATCTACGAGCAGTACTTC
>16|few|TRBD1|TRBV11-1|TRBJ1-6
CASSLEGQGGASPLHF
TGTGCCAGCAGCTTAGAGGGACAGGGGGGTGCATCACCCCTCCACTTT
>14|once|NA|TRBV19|TRBJ2-6
CASRLSAGANVLTF
TGTGCCAGTAGATTGTCGGCTGGGGCCAACGTCCTGACTTTC
>15|NA|NA|TRBV7-2|TRBJ2-1
CASSLEGSPYNEQFF
TGTGCCAGCAGCTTAGAAGGGAGCCCATACAATGAGCAGTTCTTC
>16|few|TRBD2|TRBV6-1|TRBJ2-2
CASRETLAGATGELFF
TGTGCCAGCAGAGAAACGTTAGCGGGAGCCACCGGGGAGCTGTTTTTT
>15|few|TRBD2|TRBV7-2|TRBJ2-2
CASSLSSGTTGELFF
TGTGCCAGCAGCTTAAGTAGCGGGACCACCGGGGAGCTGTTTTTT
>15|NA|TRBD2|TRBV7-8|TRBJ2-7
CASSLPTSGSYEQYF
TGTGCCAGCAGCTTACCCACTAGCGGCTCCTACGAGCAGTACTTC
>15|NA|TRBD2|TRBV3-1/TRBV3-2|TRBJ2-3
CASSPSGTPTDTQYF
TGTGCCAGCAGTCCTAGCGGGACCCCCACAGATACGCAGTATTTT
>15|once|NA|TRBV19|TRBJ2-3
CASTSFGENTDTQYF
TGTGCCAGTACCTCCTTCGGGGAAAACACAGATACGCAGTATTTT
>14|NA|NA|TRBV5-6|TRBJ2-2
CASSLGQNTGELFF
TGTGCCAGCAGCTTGGGACAGAACACCGGGGAGCTGTTTTTT
>16|NA|TRBD2|TRBV5-4|TRBJ2-7
CASSPGTSGSSYEQYF
TGTGCCAGCAGCCCTGGGACTAGCGGAAGCTCCTACGAGCAGTACTTC
>20|NA|TRBD2|TRBV14|TRBJ2-1
CASSQDPRLAGGRSYNEQFF
TGTGCCAGCAGCCAAGATCCGCGACTAGCGGGGGGGCGGTCCTACAATGAGCAGTTCTTC
>14|NA|TRBD2|TRBV2|TRBJ2-3
CASSESASGNTQYF
TGTGCCAGCAGTGAATCGGCTAGCGGGAATACGCAGTATTTT
>14|NA|TRBD1|TRBV9|TRBJ1-5
CASSAQGGNQPQHF
TGTGCCAGCAGCGCACAGGGGGGCAATCAGCCCCAGCATTTT
>15|NA|NA|TRBV5-6|TRBJ2-5
CASSWGRGVQETQYF
TGTGCCAGCAGCTGGGGCAGGGGGGTACAAGAGACCCAGTACTTC
>14|NA|NA|TRBV2|TRBJ1-2
CASTHPARFYGYTF
TGTGCCAGCACTCACCCCGCCAGGTTCTATGGCTACACCTTC
>13|few|NA|TRBV11-2|TRBJ2-7
CASSWSLGNEQYF
TGTGCCAGCAGCTGGAGCCTCGGGAACGAGCAGTACTTC
>14|once|TRBD2|TRBV12-5|TRBJ2-1
CASAGGSSYNEQFF
TGTGCTAGTGCGGGAGGGAGCTCCTACAATGAGCAGTTCTTC
>16|NA|TRBD1|TRBV24-1|TRBJ1-2
CATSDPTGEASVPYTF
TGTGCCACCAGTGATCCGACAGGGGAGGCTTCCGTTCCGTACACCTTC
>15|once|TRBD1|TRBV6-5|TRBJ1-3
CASKDRTFSGNTIYF
TGTGCCAGCAAGGACAGGACCTTCTCTGGAAACACCATATATTTT
>18|NA|TRBD1|TRBV11-2|TRBJ2-6
CASSLRARGRTGANVLTF
TGTGCCAGCAGCTTAAGGGCCAGGGGGCGGACTGGGGCCAACGTCCTGACTTTC